A selection of T cell receptor beta chains follows, all from one sample in a study of T cell clonotyping in hematopoietic cell transplantation. Clones were sequenced by immunoSEQ multiplex PCR, and TCRdb holds only the in-frame ones, with some missing. Of tens of thousands of clones detected, more than 75% appear once; the ten largest clones hold about 6.1%. This sample comprised peripheral blood mononuclear cells, obtained before stem cell transplant. These TCRs come from a man aged 55 to 70 with biphenotypic leukemia. Some clones in this sample may be carry-over from other donors' samples. Each CDR3 is given with its conserved first and last residue. Fields, in order: clone size, D gene, J gene, V gene, CDR3 protein, CDR3 DNA. D genes are given only for firm matches. Expanded clones are given a class, and other clones once, few, many or no size at all.

clone_size: .; d_call: TRBD2; j_call: TRBJ2-3; v_call: TRBV11-2; cdr3_aa: CASSLDLAGSTDTQYF; cdr3_nt: TGTGCCAGCAGCTTAGATCTAGCGGGGAGCACAGATACGCAGTATTTT
clone_size: .; d_call: .; j_call: TRBJ2-1; v_call: TRBV11-2; cdr3_aa: CASSVASGGEQFF; cdr3_nt: TGTGCCAGCAGCGTGGCGTCCGGGGGTGAGCAGTTCTTC
clone_size: .; d_call: .; j_call: TRBJ2-1; v_call: TRBV9; cdr3_aa: CASSTSAAYNEQFF; cdr3_nt: TGTGCCAGCAGCACCTCGGCGGCCTACAATGAGCAGTTCTTC
clone_size: .; d_call: TRBD1; j_call: TRBJ1-1; v_call: TRBV6-6; cdr3_aa: CASSYQGGSVTEAFF; cdr3_nt: TGTGCCAGCAGTTACCAGGGGGGGAGCGTAACTGAAGCTTTCTTT
clone_size: .; d_call: TRBD1; j_call: TRBJ1-2; v_call: TRBV4-1; cdr3_aa: CASSSTTGKDGYTF; cdr3_nt: TGCGCCAGCAGCTCAACGACAGGGAAGGATGGCTACACCTTC
clone_size: few; d_call: TRBD1; j_call: TRBJ1-1; v_call: TRBV7-2; cdr3_aa: CASSTPDRAGEAFF; cdr3_nt: TGTGCCAGCAGCACACCGGACAGGGCGGGTGAAGCTTTCTTT
clone_size: once; d_call: .; j_call: TRBJ1-2; v_call: TRBV4-3; cdr3_aa: CASSQERTHYGYTF; cdr3_nt: TGCGCCAGCAGCCAAGAGCGGACACACTATGGCTACACCTTC
clone_size: .; d_call: .; j_call: TRBJ2-2; v_call: TRBV14; cdr3_aa: CASSQLPRAFGELFF; cdr3_nt: TGTGCCAGCAGCCAACTTCCCCGGGCCTTCGGGGAGCTGTTTTTT
clone_size: .; d_call: TRBD2; j_call: TRBJ2-7; v_call: TRBV6-6; cdr3_aa: CASSLREAYEQYF; cdr3_nt: TGTGCCAGCAGTTTGCGGGAGGCCTACGAGCAGTACTTC
clone_size: .; d_call: TRBD1; j_call: TRBJ2-7; v_call: TRBV7-2; cdr3_aa: CASSFTGGASHDEQYF; cdr3_nt: TGTGCCAGCAGCTTTACAGGGGGCGCGAGCCACGACGAGCAGTACTTC
clone_size: .; d_call: .; j_call: TRBJ1-2; v_call: TRBV28; cdr3_aa: CASSLRDTGLWGYTF; cdr3_nt: TGTGCCAGCAGTTTAAGGGATACAGGCCTCTGGGGCTACACCTTC
clone_size: .; d_call: .; j_call: TRBJ1-1; v_call: TRBV12-2; cdr3_aa: CASRLPGGDGTEAFF; cdr3_nt: TGTGCAAGTCGCTTACCGGGGGGGGACGGCACTGAAGCTTTCTTT
clone_size: once; d_call: TRBD2; j_call: TRBJ2-7; v_call: TRBV30; cdr3_aa: CAWSVYFGREATYEQYF; cdr3_nt: TGTGCCTGGAGTGTATACTTTGGGCGGGAGGCCACCTACGAGCAGTACTTC
clone_size: few; d_call: .; j_call: TRBJ2-3; v_call: TRBV6-6; cdr3_aa: CASSYPTTPGADTQYF; cdr3_nt: TGTGCCAGCAGTTATCCGACTACACCTGGGGCAGATACGCAGTATTTT
clone_size: .; d_call: .; j_call: TRBJ1-1; v_call: TRBV10-3; cdr3_aa: CAISVERRIEAFF; cdr3_nt: TGTGCCATCAGTGTAGAACGGAGGATTGAAGCTTTCTTT
clone_size: few; d_call: .; j_call: TRBJ1-1; v_call: TRBV28; cdr3_aa: CASRTGGSVILAFF; cdr3_nt: TGTGCCAGCAGGACGGGGGGCAGCGTAATTTTGGCTTTCTTT
clone_size: .; d_call: .; j_call: TRBJ1-2; v_call: TRBV6-1; cdr3_aa: CASSRDPGAGYTF; cdr3_nt: TGTGCCAGCAGTCGGGACCCAGGGGCTGGCTACACCTTC
clone_size: .; d_call: .; j_call: TRBJ1-1; v_call: TRBV6-5; cdr3_aa: CASSKRYSRSLAFF; cdr3_nt: TGTGCCAGCAGTAAGCGATACAGCCGTTCTTTGGCTTTCTTT
clone_size: .; d_call: TRBD1; j_call: TRBJ2-3; v_call: TRBV2; cdr3_aa: CASRGQGLGTQYF; cdr3_nt: TGTGCCAGCAGGGGACAGGGCTTAGGTACGCAGTATTTT
clone_size: .; d_call: TRBD2; j_call: TRBJ2-2; v_call: TRBV27; cdr3_aa: CASSLTSGRTKNTGELFF; cdr3_nt: TGTGCCAGCAGCCTAACTAGCGGGAGAACCAAGAACACCGGGGAGCTGTTTTTT
clone_size: .; d_call: .; j_call: TRBJ1-2; v_call: TRBV7-9; cdr3_aa: CASSHGTFGYTF; cdr3_nt: TGTGCCAGCAGCCACGGGACATTCGGCTACACCTTC